The next 25 T cell receptor beta chains were all read from a single sample in a study of early T cells in non-severe SARS-CoV-2 infection. TCRdb itself ran the 5' RACE reads through MiXCR, one entry per CDR3 protein. The repertoire holds some 50,000 distinct CDR3 sequences, with around 5.6% as singletons. The sequencing input was whole blood. The receptor set was obtained from an adult who was a healthcare worker with PCR-confirmed SARS-CoV-2 infection or an uninfected control (not recorded which).

A few counts support this clonotype. V gene TRBV20-1 combines with J gene TRBJ2-3; 7 bases match TRBD2. Germline CDR1 is DFQATT and CDR2 is SNEGSKA (reference sequence). The CDR3 spans 13 residues. The CDR3 sequence: CRASGPGPDTQYF. CDR3 in DNA: TGCCGAGCTAGCGGCCCGGGGCCAGATACGCAGTATTTT.

This clonotype was observed many times. The genes are TRBV9 and TRBJ1-5; TRBD1 might be the D (5 bases). Per germline, CDR1 SGDLS and CDR2 YYNGEE. The CDR3 is 14 residues long. V dropped 3 bases and J dropped 2 bases, with 9 bases sitting between them. CDR3 sequence reads: CASSDGGGNQPQHF. The CDR3 nucleotides read TGTGCCAGCAGCGACGGGGGAGGCAATCAGCCCCAGCATTTT.

This clonotype was observed many times. The V call is TRBV10-2, the J call TRBJ2-7; 10 nucleotides line up with TRBD2. The germline V gene encodes CDR1 WSHSY and CDR2 SAAADI. Trimming cost V 2 bases and J 5 bases; bases outside gene matches: 12. This CDR3 contains 17 residues. In DNA form, the CDR3 reads TGCGCCAGCAGTGAGCCTGCGCTAGCGGGAGAGGTCGACGAGCAGTACTTC. Amino acids: CASSEPALAGEVDEQYF.

In its sample, this clonotype was seen many times. V and J are TRBV5-4 and TRBJ1-6, with 7 bases identical to TRBD1. J gave up 2 bases and V 5 bases, and 1 base lay outside the gene matches. This CDR3 is 14 amino acids long. Germline V gene sequence: CDR1 SGHNT, CDR2 YYREEE (reference sequence). DNA of the CDR3: TGTGCCAGCAGGGACAGGACCTATAATTCACCCCTCCACTTT. Translation: CASRDRTYNSPLHF.

This clonotype showed up many times. The chain has TRBV29-1 and TRBJ2-7; TRBD1 matches 7 bases. Germline values: CDR1 SQVTM, CDR2 ANQGSEA. After removal of 4 bases from V and 6 bases from J, the junction contained 6 bases not matched to a gene. The CDR3 is made up of 12 amino acids. CDR3 sequence (DNA): TGCAGCGTTGGGACAGGTCCGTTCGAGCAGTACTTC. Amino acid sequence: CSVGTGPFEQYF.

This clonotype has only a few counts. The rearrangement joins TRBV7-2 to TRBJ2-2; no clear D. The CDR3 totals 14 residues. Germline V lookup: CDR1 SGHTA, CDR2 FQGNSA. The V end lost 0 bases, the J end lost 6 bases, and 8 bases lay between the germline ends. CDR3: CASSLATQAGELFF. CDR3 in DNA: TGTGCCAGCAGCTTAGCGACCCAGGCCGGGGAGCTGTTTTTT.

V gene TRBV29-1 combines with J gene TRBJ2-7; no reliable D call. Trimming removed 1 base from V and 3 bases from J, with 7 bases in between. Germline V gives CDR1 SQVTM, CDR2 ANQGSEA. The CDR3 loop spans 12 amino acids. The DNA for the CDR3 is TGCAGCGTTGAAGGGAGAGGCTACGAGCAGTACTTC. This codes for CSVEGRGYEQYF.

This clonotype was seen many times. The CDR3 bases are TGCGCCAGCAGCCGGACTAGCGGGGGGGCAGAGACCCAGTACTTC. As protein: CASSRTSGGAETQYF. This chain connects TRBV5-1 to TRBJ2-5; TRBD2 aligns across 15 bases. The germline CDR1 and CDR2 sequences are SGHRS and YFSETQ. With 4 bases clipped from V and 4 bases from J, the junction kept 2 bases outside the gene matches. CDR3 size: 15 residues.

This clonotype was recorded only once. This could be a read error, since a much larger clone is one nucleotide away. V and J are TRBV10-3 and TRBJ2-3; 7 positions match TRBD2. The CDR3 spans 14 residues. CDR1 and CDR2 from the germline V gene are ENHRY and SYGVKD. The CDR3 nucleotides are TGTGTCATATCCCCGGCGGGGGGCACAGATACGCAGTATTTT. Translating gives CVISPAGGTDTQYF.

This clonotype was counted ten times or more. This rearrangement joins TRBV18 to TRBJ2-1; D may correspond to TRBD1 or TRBD2 (5 bases each). The CDR3 loop spans 15 amino acids. V lost 3 bases, J lost 4 bases, and 13 bases lay in between. In germline, CDR1 is KGHSH, CDR2 LQKENI. This CDR3 is CASSPVRGTYNEQFF. Here the CDR3 DNA reads TGTGCCAGCTCACCTGTTCGAGGGACGTACAATGAGCAGTTCTTC.

In its sample, this clonotype was seen many times. This chain joins TRBV24-1 and TRBJ2-3; tentative D call: TRBD2 (7 bases). Trimming removed 9 bases at V and 4 bases at J, with 16 bases between. Germline CDR1 reads KGHDR; CDR2 reads SFDVKD. CDR3 length: 14 residues. For the CDR3, the DNA is TGTGCCACCTCCGGGACTAAGGGGGCAGATACGCAGTATTTT. Amino acid sequence: CATSGTKGADTQYF.

The chain carries TRBV29-1 and TRBJ2-7; D is ambiguous. The CDR3 is 13 amino acids. V was clipped by 4 bases and J by 5 bases, with 15 bases between them. Germline CDR1 reads SQVTM; CDR2 reads ANQGSEA. The CDR3 DNA reads TGCAGCGTTGCCCCCCCGGCCCTGGACGAGCAGTACTTC. Protein product: CSVAPPALDEQYF.

At least ten counts were recorded for this clonotype. The CDR3 protein is CASSVGSAYEQYF. DNA of the CDR3: TGTGCCAGCAGCGTAGGGAGTGCCTACGAGCAGTACTTC. The chain combines TRBV9 with TRBJ2-7; D is unresolved. The germline V gene encodes CDR1 SGDLS and CDR2 YYNGEE. Trimming took off 0 bases at V and 2 bases at J, with 6 bases between the two ends. CDR3 length: 13 amino acids.

This clonotype was seen only a few times. The rearrangement uses TRBV20-1 and TRBJ2-7; unclear D gene. Germline lookup yields CDR1 DFQATT and CDR2 SNEGSKA (reference sequence). The V and J ends lost 5 bases and 6 bases respectively, with 11 bases between them. The CDR3 covers 11 residues. The CDR3 here is CSAERVGEQYF. CDR3 DNA sequence: TGCAGTGCTGAAAGGGTAGGCGAGCAGTACTTC.

The CDR3 region is CASSLRTGVASGANVLTF. The DNA for the CDR3 is TGTGCCAGCAGCTTGAGGACAGGGGTGGCCTCTGGGGCCAACGTCCTGACTTTC. The chain combines TRBV7-9 with TRBJ2-6; 9 nucleotides match TRBD1. This CDR3 is 18 amino acids long. The ends lost 3 bases at V and 0 bases at J; junction bases unmatched: 6. The germline V gene encodes CDR1 SEHNR and CDR2 FQNEAQ (reference sequence).

The table lists this clonotype with many counts. The chain uses TRBV6-6 and TRBJ1-2, with D possibly TRBD1 on 5 matching bases. The germline V gene has CDR1 MNHNY and CDR2 SVGAGI (reference sequence). This CDR3 is built from 15 residues. The V gene lost 0 bases and the J gene lost 6 bases, with 14 bases spanning the gap. The CDR3 DNA sequence: TGTGCCAGCAGTTACTCACCCGGGACCGAGGATGGCTACACCTTC. It encodes CASSYSPGTEDGYTF.

In this sample, this clonotype turned up many times. The V and J genes are TRBV28 and TRBJ2-5; the D is unclear. V was pared by 0 bases and J by 5 bases, with 7 bases between. The CDR3 spans 13 residues. From germline, CDR1 is MDHEN and CDR2 SYDVKM. In DNA, the CDR3 is TGTGCCAGCAGTTTATGGTTAGGGGAGACCCAGTACTTC. Its protein product is CASSLWLGETQYF.

This clonotype occurred many times. V is TRBV12-3 or TRBV12-4 and J is TRBJ1-2; D is unresolved. The V and J ends lost 2 bases and 5 bases respectively, with 6 bases between them. The CDR3 has 12 residues. CDR3 residues: CASSLRDYGYTF. DNA of the CDR3: TGTGCCAGCAGTTTACGTGATTATGGCTACACCTTC.

This clonotype occurred a few times. The chain couples TRBV7-3 to TRBJ2-3; possible D gene TRBD2, 7 bases. V was pared by 5 bases and J by 4 bases, with 16 bases between. The CDR3 totals 15 residues. Germline values: CDR1 SGHTA, CDR2 FQGTGA. The CDR3, as DNA: TGTGCCAGCAGCGCCGTGGGGGGGCTAGCAGATACGCAGTATTTT. Translated, it gives CASSAVGGLADTQYF.

This clonotype appeared many times. The genes are TRBV12-3 or TRBV12-4 and TRBJ1-1; D is ambiguous. V shed 1 base and J shed 0 bases, with 9 bases lying between them. This CDR3 region has 15 residues. CDR3 amino acids: CASSLGPGMNTEAFF. CDR3 DNA: TGTGCCAGCAGTTTAGGCCCCGGTATGAACACTGAAGCTTTCTTT.

This clonotype was observed many times. The J gene is TRBJ2-7, the V gene TRBV14, with 8 bases identical to TRBD1. This CDR3 contains 15 residues. V lost 1 base, J lost 3 bases, and 5 bases stayed unmatched. From germline, CDR1 is SGHDN and CDR2 FVKESK. CDR3 in amino acids: CASSQVNRGYYEQYF. The CDR3 nucleotides read TGTGCCAGCAGCCAAGTTAACAGGGGGTACTACGAGCAGTACTTC.

Ten or more counts support this clonotype. This chain joins TRBV5-5 and TRBJ2-7, with D unclear. Deletions cut 0 bases from V and 2 bases from J, with 12 bases between. This CDR3 has 15 amino acids. Germline CDR1 is SGHKS and CDR2 is YYEKEE (reference sequence). CDR3 sequence (DNA): TGTGCCAGCAGCTTGGAGTGGGCGCCAACCTACGAGCAGTACTTC. It translates to CASSLEWAPTYEQYF.

The sample holds many counts of this clonotype. The chain recombines TRBV6-6 with TRBJ1-2; no firm D call. This CDR3 comprises 14 residues. Per germline, CDR1 MNHNY and CDR2 SVGAGI (reference sequence). V lost 8 bases and J lost 2, with 15 bases in between. Written as DNA, the CDR3 is TGTGCCAGCCTTCCGGACGGGCTGAACTATGGCTACACCTTC. It specifies CASLPDGLNYGYTF.

Many counts were recorded for this clonotype. The rearrangement links TRBV6-5 to TRBJ1-6, with D possibly being TRBD1 (6 bases). The CDR3 totals 16 residues. Trimming took off 2 bases at V and 10 bases at J, with 18 bases between the two ends. Germline CDR1 reads MNHEY; CDR2 reads SVGAGI. The CDR3 loop reads CASSYQEGRGWSPLHF. CDR3 bases: TGTGCCAGCAGTTACCAGGAGGGCAGGGGTTGGTCACCCCTCCACTTT.

This clonotype was detected ten times or more. V and J are TRBV11-2 and TRBJ2-7, with a weak D call TRBD2 (6 bases). The V and J ends lost 2 bases and 0 bases respectively, with 11 bases between them. Germline CDR1 is SGHAT and CDR2 is FQNNGV. This CDR3 comprises 15 residues. The CDR3 sequence: CASSLPRGISYEQYF. The CDR3 DNA is TGTGCCAGCAGCTTACCCCGGGGGATCTCCTACGAGCAGTACTTC.